A selection of T cell receptor beta chains follows, all from one sample in a study of tumor and adjacent non-tumor tissue in lung cancer. MiXCR was run by TCRdb on the multiplex PCR reads, yielding one entry per CDR3 protein. The sample consists of 120,000 to 150,000 distinct CDR3 sequences, approximately 64% of them appearing once. The specimen sequenced was lung tumor tissue. The receptors originated from a man aged 55 to 70 with small cell lung cancer. Both conserved end residues are part of each CDR3. A D gene is named only where the DNA matches it firmly. Size is stated for part of the rows, as once, few or many counts, or as a class when the clone is expanded.

j_call | v_call | clone_size | d_call | cdr3_aa | cdr3_nt
TRBJ2-1 | TRBV14 | many | TRBD2 | CASSSSGSVSYNEQFF | TGTGCCAGCAGCTCGAGCGGGAGCGTCTCCTACAATGAGCAGTTCTTC
TRBJ2-5 | TRBV5-1 | few | - | CASSLGARETQYF | TGCGCCAGCAGCTTGGGGGCCAGGGAGACCCAGTACTTC
TRBJ1-2 | TRBV29-1 | - | - | CSGTTHGGYTF | TGCAGCGGGACCACACACGGTGGCTACACCTTC
TRBJ2-7 | TRBV4-1 | - | - | CASSQTAGDYPYEQYF | TGCGCCAGCAGCCAAACTGCAGGGGATTACCCCTACGAGCAGTACTTC
TRBJ2-7 | TRBV11-1 | - | - | CASSPGQFWEQYF | TGTGCCAGCAGCCCCGGACAGTTCTGGGAGCAGTACTTC
TRBJ1-2 | TRBV29-1 | - | - | CSAAGTYDYTF | TGCAGCGCCGCGGGAACATATGACTACACCTTC
TRBJ2-7 | TRBV5-4 | - | TRBD1 | CVNCHPGTGHEQYF | TGTGTCAATTGCCATCCCGGGACAGGGCACGAGCAGTACTTC
TRBJ2-4 | TRBV20-1 | - | TRBD2 | CSASDWVAGELSIQYF | TGCAGTGCTTCAGACTGGGTTGCGGGAGAACTGAGCATCCAGTACTTC
TRBJ2-1 | TRBV20-1 | few | - | CSVIQFGTEQFF | TGCAGTGTGATTCAATTTGGCACTGAGCAGTTCTTC
TRBJ2-2 | TRBV28 | - | - | CTSSFGGSFTGELFF | TGTACCAGCAGTTTTGGGGGCTCGTTCACCGGGGAGCTGTTTTTT
TRBJ2-1 | TRBV6-5 | many | - | CASSYGAVTKLSSYNEQFF | TGTGCCAGCAGTTACGGGGCAGTCACTAAGTTGAGCTCCTACAATGAGCAGTTCTTC
TRBJ1-4 | TRBV6-1 | - | - | CASNRIRASEKLFF | TGTGCCAGCAACAGAATAAGGGCGTCTGAAAAACTGTTTTTT
TRBJ2-3 | TRBV20-1 | - | TRBD2 | CSAPQESSSGRTDTQYF | TGCAGTGCTCCCCAAGAATCATCTAGCGGGAGGACAGATACGCAGTATTTT
TRBJ2-3 | TRBV5-1 | many | TRBD2 | CASSFSGTRDTQYF | TGCGCCAGCAGCTTTAGCGGGACCAGGGATACGCAGTATTTT
TRBJ1-2 | TRBV11-2 | medium-sized | TRBD1 | CASSPIQGANYGYTF | TGTGCCAGCAGTCCCATACAGGGGGCAAACTATGGCTACACCTTC
TRBJ1-1 | TRBV29-1 | many | TRBD1 | CSVRGQVNTEAFF | TGCAGCGTTAGGGGACAGGTAAACACTGAAGCTTTCTTT
TRBJ2-7 | TRBV28 | once | TRBD1 | CASSLGTALTYF | TGTGCCAGCAGTTTAGGGACAGCGCTTACGTACTTC
TRBJ2-5 | TRBV5-6 | - | - | CASSKATRTQYF | TGTGCCAGCAGCAAGGCGACAAGGACCCAGTACTTC
TRBJ2-1 | TRBV11-2 | - | - | CASSLAATSYNEQFF | TGTGCCAGCAGCTTAGCGGCGACCTCCTACAATGAGCAGTTCTTC
TRBJ2-1 | TRBV11-2 | - | - | CASSLGQMLRGEQFF | TGTGCCAGCAGTTTAGGACAGATGCTTAGGGGTGAGCAGTTCTTC
TRBJ2-1 | TRBV5-5 | - | - | CASIHGQWYVNEQFF | TGTGCCAGCATCCATGGACAGTGGTATGTAAATGAGCAGTTCTTC
TRBJ2-5 | TRBV6-5 | - | - | CATTSTTGTTTETQYF | TGTGCCACCACCAGTACAACCGGGACGACCACGGAGACCCAGTACTTC
TRBJ1-1 | TRBV6-1 | many | - | CASTSGKIEAFF | TGTGCCAGCACCTCGGGCAAGATTGAAGCTTTCTTT
TRBJ2-1 | TRBV29-1 | - | TRBD2 | CSVDTAGVGKQFF | TGCAGCGTTGACACAGCGGGAGTAGGCAAGCAGTTCTTC
TRBJ2-7 | TRBV11-2 | few | - | CASSISAGGGFYEQYF | TGTGCCAGCAGCATATCTGCAGGCGGGGGCTTCTACGAGCAGTATTTC
TRBJ2-5 | TRBV7-8 | many | - | CASSIGLGETQYF | TGTGCCAGCAGTATAGGTCTCGGAGAGACCCAGTACTTC
TRBJ2-3 | TRBV28 | - | - | CASSFGQGEGTDTQYF | TGTGCCAGCAGTTTTGGGCAGGGAGAAGGCACAGATACGCAGTATTTT
TRBJ2-1 | TRBV20-1 | - | TRBD2 | CSARAGGPGDEQFF | TGCAGTGCTAGAGCGGGAGGGCCAGGGGATGAGCAGTTCTTC
TRBJ2-2 | TRBV6-5 | many | TRBD2 | CASSYGTSVYTGELFF | TGTGCCAGCAGTTACGGGACTAGCGTTTACACCGGGGAGCTGTTTTTT
TRBJ1-3 | TRBV6-5 | many | TRBD1 | CASRGDRSSGNTIYF | TGTGCCAGCAGAGGGGACAGGAGCTCTGGAAACACCATATATTTT
TRBJ2-3 | TRBV6-1 | once | TRBD2 | CVSSASGRPGDTQYF | TGTGTCAGCAGCGCTAGCGGGAGGCCCGGAGATACGCAGTATTTT
TRBJ2-7 | TRBV4-2 | - | TRBD1 | CVSSQPDRECDEQYF | TGTGTCAGCAGCCAACCCGACAGGGAGTGCGACGAGCAGTACTTC
TRBJ1-1 | TRBV5-1 | - | TRBD1 | CASSNGQGDTEAFF | TGCGCCAGCAGCAACGGACAGGGGGACACTGAAGCTTTCTTT
TRBJ1-2 | TRBV20-1 | few | - | CSARATLRDGYTF | TGCAGTGCTAGAGCTACCCTGAGGGATGGCTACACCTTC
TRBJ1-5 | TRBV5-5 | - | TRBD1 | CASSLDRAYQPQHF | TGTGCCAGCAGCCTAGACAGGGCATATCAGCCCCAGCATTTT
TRBJ2-5 | TRBV4-2 | many | - | CASSQVRGQETQYF | TGTGCCAGCAGCCAAGTACGGGGTCAAGAGACCCAGTACTTC
TRBJ2-5 | TRBV29-1 | few | TRBD2 | CSVAPGTSETQYF | TGCAGCGTAGCTCCCGGGACTAGCGAGACCCAGTACTTC
TRBJ2-2 | TRBV12-3/TRBV12-4 | - | - | CANGAWRTGELFF | TGTGCCAACGGGGCCTGGAGGACCGGGGAGCTGTTTTTT
TRBJ2-7 | TRBV4-1 | - | - | CASSLAESSNERHF | TGCGCCAGCAGCCTTGCGGAGAGCTCCAACGAGCGGCACTTC
TRBJ2-3 | TRBV10-3 | many | - | CAISESRDTQYF | TGTGCCATCAGTGAGTCTAGGGATACGCAGTATTTT
TRBJ2-2 | TRBV5-1 | - | - | CASSFLRGNTGELFF | TGCGCCAGCAGCTTCTTACGGGGGAACACCGGGGAGCTGTTTTTT
TRBJ2-1 | TRBV20-1 | - | TRBD2 | CSARLARWGEQFF | TGCAGTGCTCGACTAGCGAGATGGGGGGAGCAGTTCTTC
TRBJ1-2 | TRBV6-1 | once | TRBD1 | CASTGQGGIYGYTF | TGCGCCAGCACGGGACAGGGTGGTATTTATGGCTACACCTTC
TRBJ2-7 | TRBV29-1 | many | TRBD1 | CSVEKQGTYEQYF | TGCAGCGTTGAAAAACAGGGGACCTACGAGCAGTACTTC
TRBJ2-3 | TRBV6-5 | - | - | CPSSYRIGDTQYF | TGTCCCAGCAGTTACAGGATTGGAGATACGCAGTATTTT
TRBJ2-4 | TRBV5-5 | - | - | CASSTSSSAKNIQYF | TGTGCCAGCAGCACTTCGTCATCAGCCAAAAACATTCAGTACTTC
TRBJ2-5 | TRBV12-3/TRBV12-4 | - | - | CASGFTHKETQYF | TGTGCCAGCGGTTTCACTCACAAAGAGACCCAGTACTTC
TRBJ2-5 | TRBV2 | - | - | CASSEIDRDVVYF | TGTGCCAGCAGTGAAATTGACCGCGATGTTGTATACTTC
TRBJ2-3 | TRBV20-1 | - | - | CSAKGGRGSIDTRYF | TGCAGTGCTAAGGGCGGCCGGGGTAGCATAGATACGCGGTATTTT
TRBJ1-3 | TRBV28 | - | - | CASSSFGFGNTIYF | TGTGCCAGCAGTTCCTTCGGGTTCGGAAACACCATATATTTT
TRBJ2-2 | TRBV4-2 | - | - | CYSSQDLGANTGELFF | TGTTACAGCAGCCAAGATCTGGGGGCCAACACCGGGGAGCTGTTTTTT
TRBJ2-5 | TRBV30 | - | TRBD2 | CAWSGLAGETQYF | TGTGCCTGGAGCGGACTAGCGGGAGAGACCCAGTACTTC
TRBJ2-1 | TRBV4-1 | many | TRBD2 | CASSLLSGSPHNEQFF | TGCGCCAGCAGCCTTCTTAGCGGGAGCCCCCACAATGAGCAGTTCTTC
TRBJ2-3 | TRBV11-2 | - | TRBD2 | CASSSTLGSGRETAFTDTQYF | TGTGCCAGCAGCTCTACACTCGGTAGCGGGAGGGAAACCGCCTTCACAGATACGCAGTATTTT
TRBJ2-3 | TRBV20-1 | - | - | CSASSQVDTDTQYF | TGCAGTGCTAGTTCCCAGGTTGACACAGATACGCAGTATTTT
TRBJ1-1 | TRBV11-3 | few | - | CASRFVVGTGAFF | TGTGCCAGCAGATTCGTGGTTGGCACTGGAGCTTTCTTT